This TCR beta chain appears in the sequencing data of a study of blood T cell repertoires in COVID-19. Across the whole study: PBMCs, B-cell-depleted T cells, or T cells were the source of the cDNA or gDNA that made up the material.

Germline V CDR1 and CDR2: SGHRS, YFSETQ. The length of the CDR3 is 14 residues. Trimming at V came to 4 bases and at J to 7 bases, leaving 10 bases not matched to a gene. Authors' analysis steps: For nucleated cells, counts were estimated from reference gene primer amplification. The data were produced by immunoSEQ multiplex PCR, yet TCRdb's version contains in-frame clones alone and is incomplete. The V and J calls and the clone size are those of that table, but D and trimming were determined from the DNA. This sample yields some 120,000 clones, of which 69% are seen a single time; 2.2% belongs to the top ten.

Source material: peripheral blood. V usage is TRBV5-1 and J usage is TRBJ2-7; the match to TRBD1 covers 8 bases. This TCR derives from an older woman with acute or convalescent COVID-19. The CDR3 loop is CASSQSTGVGEQYF. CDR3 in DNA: TGCGCCAGCAGCCAATCGACAGGGGTGGGGGAGCAGTACTTC.